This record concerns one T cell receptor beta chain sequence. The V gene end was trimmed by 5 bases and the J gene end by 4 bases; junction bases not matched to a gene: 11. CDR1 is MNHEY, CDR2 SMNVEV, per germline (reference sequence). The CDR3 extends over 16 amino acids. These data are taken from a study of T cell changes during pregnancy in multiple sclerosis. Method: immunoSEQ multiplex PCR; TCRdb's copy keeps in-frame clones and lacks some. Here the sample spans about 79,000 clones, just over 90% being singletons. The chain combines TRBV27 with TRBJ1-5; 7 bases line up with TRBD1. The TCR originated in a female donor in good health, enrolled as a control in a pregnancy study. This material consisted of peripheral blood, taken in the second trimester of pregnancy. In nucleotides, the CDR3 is TGTGCCAGCAGTGCGATCCCGGGACAGCTTAATCAGCCCCAGCATTTT. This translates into CASSAIPGQLNQPQHF.